The 27 T cell receptor beta chains below were found in one sample sequenced in a study of T cell changes during pregnancy in multiple sclerosis. Libraries were prepared by immunoSEQ multiplex PCR; TCRdb keeps only in-frame clonotypes and omits some of them. The sample consists of around 100,000 clones, around nine tenths of them appearing once. This specimen was peripheral blood, taken after pregnancy. Receptor source: a female donor with multiple sclerosis, enrolled in a pregnancy study.

This clone is a singleton in its sample. The chain carries TRBV15 and TRBJ1-2; 8 positions agree with TRBD1. V lost 1 base to trimming and J lost 2 bases; unmatched junction nucleotides: 3. In germline, CDR1 is LNHNV, CDR2 YYDKDF (reference sequence). The CDR3 is made up of 15 amino acids. The chain's CDR3 is CATSRVQGANYGYTF. The CDR3, as DNA: TGTGCCACCAGCAGAGTCCAGGGGGCGAACTATGGCTACACCTTC.

The V gene is TRBV28, the J gene TRBJ2-1, with D possibly being TRBD2 (6 bases). V was clipped by 6 bases and J by 7 bases, with 22 bases between them. Germline V gene lookup returns CDR1 MDHEN and CDR2 SYDVKM. The CDR3 spans 16 residues. The CDR3 spells CASSRAGRALGNEQFF. The CDR3 DNA sequence: TGTGCCAGCAGCCGGGCGGGGCGGGCCTTGGGTAATGAGCAGTTCTTC. The entire variable domain, with the rest obtained from reference TRBV28 and TRBJ2-1, is as follows: DVKVTQSSRYLVKRTGEKVFLECVQDMDHENMFWYRQDPGLGLRLIYFSYDVKMKEKGDIPEGYSVSREKKERFSLILESASTNQTSMYLCASSRAGRALGNEQFFGPGTRLTVL.

The chain recombines TRBV10-3 with TRBJ2-7; possible D gene TRBD2, 6 bases. CDR3 length: 12 amino acids. From germline, CDR1 is ENHRY and CDR2 SYGVKD. Trimming cost V 6 bases and J 1 base, with 7 bases left between them. The CDR3 coding sequence is TGTGCCATCAGGGGGGGTTCCTACGAGCAGTACTTC. Translating it yields CAIRGGSYEQYF.

The gene calls are TRBV19 and TRBJ2-2; 7 bases map to TRBD2. Germline loops: CDR1 LNHDA, CDR2 SQIVND (reference sequence). The trim removed 1 base at V and 6 bases at J, leaving 5 bases unmatched. The CDR3 loop spans 15 amino acids. The CDR3 bases are TGTGCCAGTAGTATAGCCTGGGGGGGTTCCGGGGAGCTGTTTTTT. As protein: CASSIAWGGSGELFF.

This CDR3 reads CASSQDRALTGVVGGSYEQYF. The CDR3 DNA reads TGTGCCAGCAGCCAAGATCGGGCCTTGACAGGGGTGGTGGGGGGCTCCTACGAGCAGTACTTC. The chain recombines TRBV4-2 with TRBJ2-7, with 8 bases fitting TRBD1. The germline CDR1 and CDR2 sequences are LGHNA and YNFKEQ. V was clipped by 0 bases and J by 0 bases; unmatched bases: 19. The CDR3 loop spans 21 amino acids.

This chain uses TRBV6-5 with TRBJ2-5; D remains unclear. V was clipped by 5 bases and J by 9 bases, with 13 bases between them. This CDR3 has 12 amino acids. The germline V gene encodes CDR1 MNHEY and CDR2 SVGAGI. CDR3 bases: TGTGCCAGCAGTCCAAACCCGTTAGCCCAGTACTTC. This translates into CASSPNPLAQYF.

The genes are TRBV10-3 and TRBJ2-5, with 7 nucleotides matching TRBD2. CDR1 is ENHRY and CDR2 is SYGVKD in the germline V gene. The CDR3 is made up of 14 amino acids. The J segment lost 3 bases and the V segment lost 6 bases, leaving 7 bases of the junction unmatched. The CDR3 coding sequence is TGTGCCATCAGCGCGGGACTAACCAAAGAGACCCAGTACTTC. Amino acid sequence: CAISAGLTKETQYF.

V usage is TRBV9 and J usage is TRBJ2-5; 7 bases match TRBD1. J lost 5 bases, V lost 0 bases, and 7 bases had no gene match. The germline CDR1 and CDR2 sequences are SGDLS and YYNGEE. The CDR3 runs 15 residues. This chain's CDR3 is CASSVVGGRYETQYF. DNA of the CDR3: TGTGCCAGCAGCGTAGTAGGGGGCCGTTACGAGACCCAGTACTTC.

V usage is TRBV6-6 and J usage is TRBJ1-1, with D possibly matching TRBD1 (6 bases). V was shortened by 5 bases and J by 2 bases, with 12 bases between the two germline ends. The germline CDR1 and CDR2 sequences are MNHNY and SVGAGI (reference sequence). This CDR3 comprises 14 residues. The CDR3 loop is CASSTYRVNTEAFF. The CDR3 coding sequence is TGTGCCAGCAGTACGTACAGGGTCAACACTGAAGCTTTCTTT.

The V call is TRBV7-6, the J call TRBJ2-7; no reliable D call. CDR3 size: 14 residues. Germline V CDR1 and CDR2: SGHVS, FNYEAQ. The V end was cut by 5 bases, the J end by 0 bases, with 11 bases between. The CDR3 protein is CASSLSFLSYEQYF. CDR3 nucleotide sequence: TGTGCCAGCAGCCTTTCCTTCCTCTCCTACGAGCAGTACTTC.

The rearrangement joins TRBV6-1 to TRBJ2-1; 9 bases are shared with TRBD1. The CDR3 totals 14 residues. Germline V CDR1 and CDR2: MNHNS, SASEGT. The V segment lost 5 bases and the J segment 11 bases; nucleotides outside the gene matches: 10. CDR3 in DNA: TGTGCCAGCAGTATCAGGACAGGGGTTGAACAGCAGTTCTTC. Protein: CASSIRTGVEQQFF.

The gene calls are TRBV5-1 and TRBJ2-1, with D maybe TRBD1 (5 bases). Germline loops: CDR1 SGHRS, CDR2 YFSETQ. With 7 bases removed from V and 3 bases from J, the gap between germline ends came to 11 bases. The CDR3 sequence is 13 residues long. CDR3 loop: CASSRQSYNEQFF. As DNA, the CDR3 is TGCGCCAGCTCCCGACAGAGCTACAATGAGCAGTTCTTC.

V usage is TRBV19 and J usage is TRBJ2-3; TRBD1 aligns across 7 bases. The germline CDR1 and CDR2 sequences are LNHDA and SQIVND (reference sequence). Losses at the gene ends were 6 bases for V and 2 bases for J; bases not matched to a gene: 8. This CDR3 region has 15 residues. The CDR3 nucleotides read TGTGCCAGTAGCCTAAGACAGGGATCCACAGATACGCAGTATTTT. It codes for CASSLRQGSTDTQYF. Using reference TRBV19 and TRBJ2-3 for the parts outside the CDR3, the full variable domain is DGGITQSPKYLFRKEGQNVTLSCEQNLNHDAMYWYRQDPGQGLRLIYYSQIVNDFQKGDIAEGYSVSREKKESFPLTVTSAQKNPTAFYLCASSLRQGSTDTQYFGPGTRLTVL.

This chain joins TRBV27 and TRBJ2-3; 7 bases are shared with TRBD2. Germline V gives CDR1 MNHEY, CDR2 SMNVEV (reference sequence). Germline trimming cut 8 bases from V and 0 bases from J; bases unmatched to any gene: 8. The CDR3 contains 15 residues. The CDR3 is CASAGRPYSTDTQYF. DNA for the CDR3: TGTGCCAGCGCCGGGAGGCCATATAGCACAGATACGCAGTATTTT.

This chain uses TRBV27 with TRBJ2-1; a weak D match, TRBD1 (7 bases). This CDR3 is 14 amino acids long. Between the trimmed V and J ends, which lost 6 bases and 8 bases, there was a span of 17 bases. Germline-derived CDR1 and CDR2 are MNHEY and SMNVEV (reference sequence). The DNA of the CDR3 is TGTGCCAGCAGGTGGAGGGGGCCCGATTATGAGCAGTTCTTC. This encodes CASRWRGPDYEQFF.

The J gene is TRBJ1-2, the V gene TRBV19, with TRBD1 matching 9 bases. The CDR3 length is 12 residues. CDR1 and CDR2 from the germline V gene are LNHDA and SQIVND (reference sequence). J was trimmed by 7 bases and V by 9 bases; bases with no gene match: 6. This chain's CDR3 is CASLDRGVGYTF. CDR3 DNA: TGTGCCAGCCTTGACAGGGGGGTTGGCTACACCTTC.

The count of this clone is one. The chain joins TRBV11-2 to TRBJ2-7; 9 bases fit TRBD1. CDR3 length equals 15 residues. V gave up 5 bases and J gave up 4 bases; unmatched junction bases: 9. Germline V gene sequence: CDR1 SGHAT, CDR2 FQNNGV. The CDR3 sequence is CASSLQQGAFYEQYF. The DNA for the CDR3 is TGTGCCAGCAGCCTCCAACAGGGGGCCTTTTACGAGCAGTACTTC. Drawing the rest from reference TRBV11-2 and TRBJ2-7, the complete variable domain is EAGVAQSPRYKIIEKRQSVAFWCNPISGHATLYWYQQILGQGPKLLIQFQNNGVVDDSQLPKDRFSAERLKGVDSTLKIQPAKLEDSAVYLCASSLQQGAFYEQYFGPGTRLTVT.

The rearrangement joins TRBV18 to TRBJ2-3; the D is unclear. Germline CDR1 and CDR2: KGHSH and LQKENI. Deletions cut 3 bases from V and 0 bases from J, with 7 bases between. The CDR3 has 14 residues. CDR3 sequence reads: CASSPLRSTDTQYF. CDR3 sequence (DNA): TGTGCCAGCTCACCCCTCCGGAGCACAGATACGCAGTATTTT. Full variable domain (remainder filled in from reference TRBV18 and TRBJ2-3): NAGVMQNPRHLVRRRGQEARLRCSPMKGHSHVYWYRQLPEEGLKFMVYLQKENIIDESGMPKERFSAEFPKEGPSILRIQQVVRGDSAAYFCASSPLRSTDTQYFGPGTRLTVL.

This sequence joins TRBV19 and TRBJ2-5, with D possibly matching TRBD1 (5 bases). The CDR3 runs 14 residues. V shed 5 bases and J shed 0 bases, with 10 bases lying between them. Germline V gives CDR1 LNHDA, CDR2 SQIVND (reference sequence). CDR3 in DNA: TGTGCCAGTAGTCAACAGGCAAACCAAGAGACCCAGTACTTC. Translating it yields CASSQQANQETQYF.

The chain uses TRBV28 and TRBJ1-4, with D possibly TRBD1 on 5 matching bases. The CDR3 has 12 amino acids. The V end lost 4 bases, the J end lost 14 bases, and 14 bases lay between the germline ends. From germline, CDR1 is MDHEN and CDR2 SYDVKM. CDR3 region: CASSYRQYRLFF. Written as DNA, the CDR3 is TGTGCCAGCAGTTATAGACAGTACAGGCTGTTTTTT.

The rearrangement joins TRBV7-9 to TRBJ1-2; the match to TRBD1 covers 7 bases. Germline trimming cut 3 bases from V and 2 bases from J; bases unmatched to any gene: 9. Germline CDR1 SEHNR, CDR2 FQNEAQ (reference sequence). This CDR3 has 16 amino acids. CDR3 DNA: TGTGCCAGCAGCTTTGACAGGGTTTGGGCCAACTATGGCTACACCTTC. Amino acid sequence: CASSFDRVWANYGYTF.

This chain uses TRBV25-1 with TRBJ2-3; TRBD2 might be the D (6 bases). The CDR3 extends over 15 amino acids. Germline CDR1 reads MGHDK; CDR2 reads SYGVNS. Trimming cost V 5 bases and J 6 bases, with 18 bases left between them. In nucleotides, the CDR3 is TGTGCCAGCAGTCAAGAGGGACTGAGGGGCGATACGCAGTATTTT. Residues: CASSQEGLRGDTQYF.

The chain is built from TRBV10-1 and TRBJ2-3; D perhaps matches TRBD2 (7 bases). Deletions cut 0 bases from V and 5 bases from J, with 9 bases between. The CDR3 length is 14 residues. Per the germline V gene, CDR1 is WNHNN and CDR2 is SYGVQD (reference sequence). CDR3 region: CASSESGGRDTQYF. CDR3 nucleotides: TGCGCCAGCAGTGAGTCGGGGGGGCGAGATACGCAGTATTTT.

The chain joins TRBV11-2 to TRBJ2-3; a weak D match, TRBD2 (5 bases). The CDR3 sequence is 12 residues long. The V gene lost 4 bases and the J gene lost 9 bases, with 11 bases spanning the gap. Germline CDR1 and CDR2: SGHAT and FQNNGV. The CDR3 DNA reads as TGTGCCAGCAGCTCGAATCTAGCAACGCAGTATTTT. Residues: CASSSNLATQYF.

The rearrangement uses TRBV5-1 and TRBJ1-2; D ambiguous. Looked up from germline, CDR1 is SGHRS and CDR2 is YFSETQ. The CDR3 runs 14 residues. Trimming stripped 0 bases from V and 2 bases from J, with 8 bases between. CDR3 sequence: CASSLDVANYGYTF. The CDR3 coding sequence is TGCGCCAGCAGCTTGGACGTGGCCAACTATGGCTACACCTTC.

The J gene is TRBJ1-2, the V gene TRBV27; no definite D call. Between the trimmed V and J ends, which lost 2 bases and 4 bases, there was a span of 11 bases. CDR3 length equals 14 residues. The V gene's germline CDR1 is MNHEY and CDR2 SMNVEV (reference sequence). This CDR3 reads CASSLDWRAYGYTF. Written as DNA, the CDR3 is TGTGCCAGCAGTTTAGACTGGAGGGCCTATGGCTACACCTTC.

V gene TRBV6-5 combines with J gene TRBJ2-7, with 7 positions matching TRBD1. Germline V lookup: CDR1 MNHEY, CDR2 SVGAGI. The CDR3 sequence is 11 residues long. V was clipped by 5 bases and J by 5 bases; unmatched bases: 0. This chain's CDR3 is CASSQGDEQYF. The CDR3 DNA reads TGTGCCAGCAGTCAGGGGGACGAGCAGTACTTC.